This TCR beta chain was captured by sequencing in a study of T cells in Graves' hyperthyroidism and ophthalmopathy. This clonotype was seen at least ten times. Its antigen is unknown. V was cut by 2 bases and J by 7 bases, with 12 bases left in between. Germline CDR1 GTSNPN, CDR2 SVGIG (reference sequence). This CDR3 contains 13 residues. The study included ophthalmopathy patients with Clinical Activity Score at least 3, NOSPECS grade at least 4 and duration under 3 months. General study findings and limits: Among clonotypes expanded in thyroid above 0.001, most were also found in blood. Median prediction lead before ophthalmopathy onset was 5 to 7 months with the model.

There were TCR beta CDR3 regions amplified from RNA transcripts. Using the HTBI primer set, a first-round RT-PCR was run on the TCR CDR3. TCRdb itself ran the multiplex PCR reads through MiXCR, one entry per CDR3 protein. Of hundreds of thousands of distinct CDR3 sequences in the sample, approximately 25% are singletons; the top ten hold around 10%. The sample was blood. The chain couples TRBV30 to TRBJ1-5, with a weak D call TRBD1 (5 bases). This sequence originates from a woman in her 30s with Graves' ophthalmopathy. CDR3 loop: CAWSPQGSQPQHF. CDR3 bases: TGTGCCTGGAGTCCCCAGGGCTCGCAGCCCCAGCATTTT.